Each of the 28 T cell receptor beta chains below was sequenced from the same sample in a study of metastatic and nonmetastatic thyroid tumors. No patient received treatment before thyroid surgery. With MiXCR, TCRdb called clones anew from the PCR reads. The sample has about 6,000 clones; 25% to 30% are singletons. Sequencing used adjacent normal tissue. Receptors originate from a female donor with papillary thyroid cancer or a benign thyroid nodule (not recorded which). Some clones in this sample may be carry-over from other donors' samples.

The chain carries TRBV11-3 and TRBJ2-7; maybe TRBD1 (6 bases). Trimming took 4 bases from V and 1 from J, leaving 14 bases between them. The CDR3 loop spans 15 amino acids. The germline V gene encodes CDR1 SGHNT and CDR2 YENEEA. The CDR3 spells CASSYRTDPSYEQYF. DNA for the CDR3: TGTGCCAGCAGCTACCGGACAGATCCTTCCTACGAGCAGTACTTC.

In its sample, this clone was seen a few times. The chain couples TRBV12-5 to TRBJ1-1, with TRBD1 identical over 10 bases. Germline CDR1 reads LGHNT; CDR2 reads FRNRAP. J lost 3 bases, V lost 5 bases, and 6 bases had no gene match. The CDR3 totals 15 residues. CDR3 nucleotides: TGTGCTAGTGGTCTACGACAGGGGGCCGACACTGAAGCTTTCTTT. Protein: CASGLRQGADTEAFF.

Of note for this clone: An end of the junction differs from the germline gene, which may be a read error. Here the CDR3 reads CASISQENSEAYF. In DNA form, the CDR3 reads TGTGCCAGCATCTCTCAGGAGAACTCTGAAGCTTACTTT. The chain joins TRBV7-6 to TRBJ1-1; D is uncertain. The CDR3 sequence is 13 residues long. Germline CDR1 is SGHVS and CDR2 is FNYEAQ.

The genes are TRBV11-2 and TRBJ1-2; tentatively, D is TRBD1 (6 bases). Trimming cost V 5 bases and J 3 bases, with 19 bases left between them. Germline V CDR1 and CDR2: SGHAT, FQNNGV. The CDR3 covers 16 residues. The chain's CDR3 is CASSLLSRGPDYGYTF. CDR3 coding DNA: TGTGCCAGCAGCCTCCTCTCTCGGGGGCCCGACTATGGCTACACCTTC.

CDR3 in amino acids: CATSVGREQFF. The CDR3 bases are TGTGCCACCAGTGTCGGGCGGGAGCAGTTCTTC. The chain carries TRBV24-1 and TRBJ2-1; no firm D call. Trimming stripped 5 bases from V and 10 bases from J, with 8 bases between. Germline V CDR1 and CDR2: KGHDR, SFDVKD. The CDR3 totals 11 residues.

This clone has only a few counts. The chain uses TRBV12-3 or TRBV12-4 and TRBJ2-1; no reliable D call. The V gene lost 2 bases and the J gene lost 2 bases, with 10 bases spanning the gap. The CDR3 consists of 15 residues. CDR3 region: CASSLRVSTYNEQFF. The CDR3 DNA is TGTGCCAGCAGTTTACGCGTTTCTACCTACAATGAGCAGTTCTTC.

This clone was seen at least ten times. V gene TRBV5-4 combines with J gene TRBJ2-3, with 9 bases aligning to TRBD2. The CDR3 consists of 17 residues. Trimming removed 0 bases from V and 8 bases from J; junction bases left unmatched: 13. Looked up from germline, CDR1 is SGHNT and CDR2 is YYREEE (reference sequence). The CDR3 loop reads CASSLVGSGGPLATQYF. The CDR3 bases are TGTGCCAGCAGCTTGGTTGGTAGCGGGGGCCCCTTGGCTACGCAGTATTTT.

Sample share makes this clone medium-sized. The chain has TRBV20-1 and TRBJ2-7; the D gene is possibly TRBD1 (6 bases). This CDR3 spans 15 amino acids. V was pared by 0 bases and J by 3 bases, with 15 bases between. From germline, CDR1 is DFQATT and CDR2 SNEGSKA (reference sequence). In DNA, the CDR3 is TGCAGTGCTAGAGATCCAGGGGCGATGATCTACGAGCAGTACTTC. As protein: CSARDPGAMIYEQYF.

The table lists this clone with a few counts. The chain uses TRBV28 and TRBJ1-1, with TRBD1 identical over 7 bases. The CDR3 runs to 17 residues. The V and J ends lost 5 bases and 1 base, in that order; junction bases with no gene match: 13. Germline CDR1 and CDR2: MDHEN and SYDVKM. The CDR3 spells CASSSRTGGLGNTEAFF. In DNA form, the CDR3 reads TGTGCCAGCAGTAGCCGGACAGGTGGGCTCGGGAACACTGAAGCTTTCTTT.

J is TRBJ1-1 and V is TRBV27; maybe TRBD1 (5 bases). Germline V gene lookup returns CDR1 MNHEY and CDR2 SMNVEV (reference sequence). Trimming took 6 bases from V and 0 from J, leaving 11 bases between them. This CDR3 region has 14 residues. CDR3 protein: CASRPATVNTEAFF. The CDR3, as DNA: TGTGCCAGCAGGCCGGCGACAGTGAACACTGAAGCTTTCTTT.

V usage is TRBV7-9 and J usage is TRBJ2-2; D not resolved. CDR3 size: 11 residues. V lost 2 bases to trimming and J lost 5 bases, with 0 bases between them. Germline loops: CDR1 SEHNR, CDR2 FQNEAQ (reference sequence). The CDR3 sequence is CASSLTGELFF. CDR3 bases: TGTGCCAGCAGCTTAACCGGGGAGCTGTTTTTT.

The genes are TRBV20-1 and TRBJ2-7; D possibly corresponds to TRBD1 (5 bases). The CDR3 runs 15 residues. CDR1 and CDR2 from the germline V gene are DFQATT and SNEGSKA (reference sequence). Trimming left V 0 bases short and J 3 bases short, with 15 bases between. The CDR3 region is CSARDQGATIYEQYF. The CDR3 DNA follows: TGCAGTGCTAGAGATCAAGGGGCGACGATCTACGAGCAGTACTTC.

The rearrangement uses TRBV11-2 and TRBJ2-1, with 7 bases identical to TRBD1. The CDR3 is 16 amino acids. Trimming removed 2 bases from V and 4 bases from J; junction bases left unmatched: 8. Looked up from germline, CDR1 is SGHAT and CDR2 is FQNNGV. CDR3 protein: CASSLPGTAKYNEQFF. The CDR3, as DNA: TGTGCCAGCAGCTTACCCGGGACAGCGAAATACAATGAGCAGTTCTTC.

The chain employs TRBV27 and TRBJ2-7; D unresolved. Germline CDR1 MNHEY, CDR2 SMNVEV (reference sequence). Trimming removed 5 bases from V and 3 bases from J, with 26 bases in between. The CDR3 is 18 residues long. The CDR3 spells CASSPNPDASPEHYEQYF. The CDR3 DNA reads TGTGCCAGCAGTCCAAACCCCGACGCATCACCTGAACACTACGAGCAGTACTTC.

The CDR3 loop is CASRGTWVHEQYF. The CDR3 region has the DNA TGTGCCAGCCGAGGGACATGGGTCCACGAGCAGTACTTC. The V and J genes are TRBV6-2 or TRBV6-3 and TRBJ2-7; TRBD1 might be the D (6 bases). The CDR3 is 13 amino acids. Trimming took off 8 bases at V and 5 bases at J, with 16 bases between the two ends. Germline lookup yields CDR1 MNHEY and CDR2 SVGEGT.

In nucleotides, the CDR3 is TGTGCCAGCAGGTCTCTAGCGGGATCTGAGCAGTACTTC. It specifies CASRSLAGSEQYF. The J gene is TRBJ2-7, the V gene TRBV28, with 9 bases that match TRBD2. The CDR3 is 13 residues long. J gave up 7 bases and V 6 bases, and 7 bases lay outside the gene matches. Germline-derived CDR1 and CDR2 are MDHEN and SYDVKM.

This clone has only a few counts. As DNA, the CDR3 is TGTGCCAGTAGTAAAGGGACAGCCATCTACGAGCAGTACTTC. The encoded protein is CASSKGTAIYEQYF. This chain joins TRBV19 and TRBJ2-7; 7 bases align to TRBD1. The CDR3 runs to 14 residues. The V gene end was trimmed by 4 bases and the J gene end by 3 bases; junction bases not matched to a gene: 6. Germline lookup yields CDR1 LNHDA and CDR2 SQIVND (reference sequence).

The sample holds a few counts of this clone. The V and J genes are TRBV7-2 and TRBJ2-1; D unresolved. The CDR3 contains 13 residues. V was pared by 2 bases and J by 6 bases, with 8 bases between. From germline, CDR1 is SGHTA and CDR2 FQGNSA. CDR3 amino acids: CASSLWAGNEQFF. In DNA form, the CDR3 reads TGTGCCAGCAGCTTATGGGCAGGCAATGAGCAGTTCTTC.

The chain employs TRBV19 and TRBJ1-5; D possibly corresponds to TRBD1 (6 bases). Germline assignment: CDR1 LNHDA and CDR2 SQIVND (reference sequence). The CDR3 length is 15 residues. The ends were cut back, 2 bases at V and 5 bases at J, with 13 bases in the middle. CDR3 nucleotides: TGTGCCAGTAGTATAAACAGGGTTCACGATCAGCCCCAGCATTTT. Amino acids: CASSINRVHDQPQHF.

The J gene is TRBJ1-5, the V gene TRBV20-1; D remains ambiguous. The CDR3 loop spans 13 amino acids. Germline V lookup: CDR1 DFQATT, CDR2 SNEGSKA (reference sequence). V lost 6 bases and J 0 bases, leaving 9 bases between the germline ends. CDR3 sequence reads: CSADDYSNQPQHF. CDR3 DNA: TGCAGTGCAGACGATTATAGCAATCAGCCCCAGCATTTT.

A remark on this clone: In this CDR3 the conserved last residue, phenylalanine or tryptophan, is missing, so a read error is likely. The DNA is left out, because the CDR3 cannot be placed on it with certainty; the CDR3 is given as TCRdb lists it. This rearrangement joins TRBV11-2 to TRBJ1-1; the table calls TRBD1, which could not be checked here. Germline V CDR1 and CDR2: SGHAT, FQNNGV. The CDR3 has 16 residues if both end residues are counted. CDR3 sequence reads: CASSHPRQGGNTEAYY.

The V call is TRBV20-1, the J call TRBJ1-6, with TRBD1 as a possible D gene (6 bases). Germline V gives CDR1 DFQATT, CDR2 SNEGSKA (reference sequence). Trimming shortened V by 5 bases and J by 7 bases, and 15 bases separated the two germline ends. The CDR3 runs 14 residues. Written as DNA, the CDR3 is TGCAGTGCTTATCTGACAGGCGACAATTCACCCCTCCACTTT. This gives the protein CSAYLTGDNSPLHF.

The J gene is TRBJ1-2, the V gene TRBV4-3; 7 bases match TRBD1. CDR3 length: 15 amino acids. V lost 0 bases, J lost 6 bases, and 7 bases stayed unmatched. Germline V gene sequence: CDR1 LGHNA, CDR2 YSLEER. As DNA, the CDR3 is TGCGCCAGCAGCCAAGACCGTACAGGGGCGAATGGCTACACCTTC. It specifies CASSQDRTGANGYTF.

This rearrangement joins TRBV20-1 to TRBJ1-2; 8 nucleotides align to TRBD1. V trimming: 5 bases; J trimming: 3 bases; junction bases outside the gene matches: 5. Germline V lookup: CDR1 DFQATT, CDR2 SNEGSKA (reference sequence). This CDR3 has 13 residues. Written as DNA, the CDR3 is TGCAGTGCTCGTTTGACAGGGGACTATGGCTACACCTTC. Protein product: CSARLTGDYGYTF.

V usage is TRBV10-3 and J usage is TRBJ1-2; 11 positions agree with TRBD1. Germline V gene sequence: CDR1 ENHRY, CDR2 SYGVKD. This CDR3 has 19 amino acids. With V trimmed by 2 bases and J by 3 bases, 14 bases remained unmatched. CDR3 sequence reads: CAISEPSTGTGGVYYGYTF. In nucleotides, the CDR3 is TGTGCCATCAGTGAGCCGTCCACCGGGACAGGGGGAGTATACTATGGCTACACCTTC.

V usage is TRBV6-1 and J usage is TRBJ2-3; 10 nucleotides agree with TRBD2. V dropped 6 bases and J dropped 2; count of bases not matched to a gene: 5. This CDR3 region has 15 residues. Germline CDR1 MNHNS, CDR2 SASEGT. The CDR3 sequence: CASSKLAGLTDTQYF. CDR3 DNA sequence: TGTGCCAGCAGCAAACTAGCGGGACTCACAGATACGCAGTATTTT.

The CDR3: CASSSQGQGSTDTQYF. The CDR3 DNA reads TGTGCCAGCAGCTCCCAAGGCCAGGGGTCCACAGATACGCAGTATTTT. V usage is TRBV7-8 and J usage is TRBJ2-3; weak D call: TRBD1 (6 bases). V gave up 4 bases and J gave up 2 bases, with 16 bases separating them. The CDR3 is 16 residues long. The V gene's germline CDR1 is SGHVS and CDR2 FQNEAQ.

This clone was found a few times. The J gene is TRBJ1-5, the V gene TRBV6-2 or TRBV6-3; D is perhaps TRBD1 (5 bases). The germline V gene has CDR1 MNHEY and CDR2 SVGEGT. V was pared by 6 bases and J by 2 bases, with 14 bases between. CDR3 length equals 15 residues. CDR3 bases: TGTGCCAGCAGCCCCGCGGGGACGGGCAATCAGCCCCAGCATTTT. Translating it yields CASSPAGTGNQPQHF.